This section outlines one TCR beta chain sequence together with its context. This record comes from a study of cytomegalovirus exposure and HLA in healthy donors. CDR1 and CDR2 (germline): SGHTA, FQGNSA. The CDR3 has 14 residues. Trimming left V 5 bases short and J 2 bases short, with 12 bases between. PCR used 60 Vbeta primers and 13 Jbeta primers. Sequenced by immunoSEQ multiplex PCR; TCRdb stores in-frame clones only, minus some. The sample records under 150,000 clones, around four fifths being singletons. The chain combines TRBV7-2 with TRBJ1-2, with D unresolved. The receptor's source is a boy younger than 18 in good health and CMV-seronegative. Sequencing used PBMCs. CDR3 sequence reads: CASSPIRRNYGYTF. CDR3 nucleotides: TGTGCCAGCAGCCCGATTCGCAGGAACTATGGCTACACCTTC.